The next 23 T cell receptor beta chains were all read from a single sample in a study of blood T cell repertoires in COVID-19. The repertoire was sequenced with immunoSEQ multiplex PCR; TCRdb's copy has only in-frame clones and lacks some. The sample has 65,000 to 85,000 clones, roughly nine tenths seen once. Input material: peripheral blood. The receptors were gathered from a man in his fifties or sixties with acute or convalescent COVID-19.

The chain employs TRBV3-1 (or the pseudogene TRBV3-2) and TRBJ2-5; D call uncertain. CDR3 length: 14 residues. V lost 0 bases and J lost 7, with 12 bases in between. In germline, CDR1 is LGHDT, CDR2 YNNKEL (reference sequence). CDR3 amino acids: CASSQETSIGTQYF. The DNA of the CDR3 is TGTGCCAGCAGCCAAGAGACATCAATTGGGACCCAGTACTTC.

This chain links TRBV27 with TRBJ1-4; D gene ambiguous. Germline CDR1 reads MNHEY; CDR2 reads SMNVEV (reference sequence). Deletions cut 11 bases from V and 0 bases from J, with 13 bases between. This CDR3 spans 14 amino acids. The CDR3 sequence is CAVGGRATNEKLFF. The CDR3, as DNA: TGTGCCGTCGGCGGCCGTGCAACTAATGAAAAACTGTTTTTT.

This clone was detected once. This chain links TRBV27 with TRBJ1-6, with a possible D match to TRBD1 (6 bases). This CDR3 has 16 residues. V was shortened by 4 bases and J by 8 bases, with 18 bases between the two germline ends. Germline CDR1 reads MNHEY; CDR2 reads SMNVEV (reference sequence). The CDR3 DNA follows: TGTGCCAGCAGTTCCACGAGGCAGGGGCCGTATTCACCCCTCCACTTT. It specifies CASSSTRQGPYSPLHF.

This rearrangement joins TRBV15 to TRBJ2-3; no clear D. The CDR3 is made up of 13 amino acids. Germline V gives CDR1 LNHNV, CDR2 YYDKDF (reference sequence). V was pared by 3 bases and J by 6 bases, with 10 bases between. CDR3 amino acids: CATSRTRRDTQYF. CDR3 bases: TGTGCCACCAGCAGGACGAGGCGGGATACGCAGTATTTT. Full variable domain (rest looked up from reference TRBV15 and TRBJ2-3): DAMVIQNPRYQVTQFGKPVTLSCSQTLNHNVMYWYQQKSSQAPKLLFHYYDKDFNNEADTPDNFQSRRPNTSFCFLDIRSPGLGDTAMYLCATSRTRRDTQYFGPGTRLTVL.

This sequence joins TRBV19 and TRBJ2-1; weak D call: TRBD2 (6 bases). The V and J ends lost 6 bases and 4 bases respectively, with 7 bases between them. The V gene's germline CDR1 is LNHDA and CDR2 SQIVND (reference sequence). The CDR3 has 12 residues. DNA of the CDR3: TGTGCCAGTAGGGACTATTACAATGAGCAGTTCTTC. It is translated as CASRDYYNEQFF.

The count of this clone is one. The rearrangement uses TRBV4-3 and TRBJ1-1; no definite D call. The germline CDR1 and CDR2 sequences are LGHNA and YSLEER. This CDR3 has 13 amino acids. Trimming shortened V by 3 bases and J by 4 bases, and 9 bases separated the two germline ends. The CDR3 here is CASSQHFSTEAFF. For the CDR3, the DNA is TGCGCCAGCAGCCAGCATTTCAGCACTGAAGCTTTCTTT.

The rearrangement uses TRBV19 and TRBJ2-2; D call uncertain. Trimming left V 1 base short and J 2 bases short, with 5 bases between. Germline CDR1 is LNHDA and CDR2 is SQIVND (reference sequence). The CDR3 has 14 residues. The CDR3 spells CASSIGPNTGELFF. For the CDR3, the DNA is TGTGCCAGTAGTATAGGGCCTAACACCGGGGAGCTGTTTTTT.

V is TRBV3-1 (or the pseudogene TRBV3-2) and J is TRBJ2-5, with D perhaps TRBD2 (6 bases). V lost 0 bases, J lost 4 bases, and 15 bases lay in between. The CDR3 totals 16 residues. Germline lookup yields CDR1 LGHDT and CDR2 YNNKEL (reference sequence). The CDR3 loop is CASSQDSSGVGETQYF. Written as DNA, the CDR3 is TGTGCCAGCAGCCAAGATTCATCGGGAGTGGGAGAGACCCAGTACTTC.

In its sample, this clone was seen once. V usage is TRBV18 and J usage is TRBJ2-7; 7 bases fit TRBD1. The CDR3 is 15 residues long. Germline CDR1 KGHSH, CDR2 LQKENI. The J segment lost 4 bases and the V segment lost 1 base, leaving 7 bases of the junction unmatched. In DNA form, the CDR3 reads TGTGCCAGCTCACCACACCAGGGGGAGAAGTACGAGCAGTACGTC. Protein sequence: CASSPHQGEKYEQYV.

This chain connects TRBV7-2 to TRBJ2-3; TRBD2 matches 9 bases. The germline CDR1 and CDR2 sequences are SGHTA and FQGNSA. CDR3 length: 15 amino acids. J was trimmed by 4 bases and V by 7 bases; bases with no gene match: 9. CDR3 bases: TGTGCCAGCAAACTACTAGCGGGCCTCCCAGATACGCAGTATTTT. Amino acids: CASKLLAGLPDTQYF.

The CDR3 region is CASSSPPGQLITSTDTQYF. The CDR3, as DNA: TGTGCCAGCAGCTCCCCCCCGGGACAGCTGATTACTAGCACAGATACGCAGTATTTT. The chain recombines TRBV7-6 with TRBJ2-3, with 7 nucleotides matching TRBD1. This CDR3 has 19 amino acids. V lost 4 bases to trimming and J lost 0 bases; unmatched junction nucleotides: 16. CDR1 and CDR2 from the germline V gene are SGHVS and FNYEAQ.

The chain links TRBV18 to TRBJ1-3; 8 bases agree with TRBD1. This CDR3 is 17 amino acids long. Germline loops: CDR1 KGHSH, CDR2 LQKENI. Trimming at V came to 2 bases and at J to 2 bases, leaving 8 bases not matched to a gene. CDR3 coding DNA: TGTGCCAGCTCACCAGGATGGACAGGGAGGACTGGAAACACCATATATTTT. Encoded protein: CASSPGWTGRTGNTIYF.

The chain uses TRBV5-8 and TRBJ2-1; a possible D gene is TRBD1 (5 bases). The CDR3 is 14 residues long. Trimming left V 0 bases short and J 6 bases short, with 10 bases between. Germline-derived CDR1 and CDR2 are SGHTS and YDEGEE. CDR3 residues: CASSLVPGINEQFF. DNA for the CDR3: TGTGCCAGCAGCTTGGTGCCAGGGATCAATGAGCAGTTCTTC.

The rearrangement links TRBV7-2 to TRBJ1-6; D unresolved. CDR1 and CDR2 (germline): SGHTA, FQGNSA. V dropped 4 bases and J dropped 7 bases, with 17 bases sitting between them. The CDR3 totals 16 residues. CDR3 amino acids: CASSSETRELNSPLHF. Here the CDR3 DNA reads TGTGCCAGCAGCTCGGAGACCCGGGAACTAAATTCACCCCTCCACTTT.

The genes are TRBV24-1 and TRBJ2-1; TRBD2 matches at 16 bases. V shed 1 base, J shed 2 bases, and the junction held 4 bases outside the gene matches. Germline V CDR1 and CDR2: KGHDR, SFDVKD. CDR3 length equals 19 residues. CDR3 in DNA: TGTGCCACCAGTGATTTTAAGGGGACTAGCGGGAGGGCCTACAATGAGCAGTTCTTC. Amino acids: CATSDFKGTSGRAYNEQFF.

CDR3 nucleotides: TGTGCCAGCAGCTTGAGCAGGGGATCTGGAAACACCATATATTTT. Protein product: CASSLSRGSGNTIYF. The chain employs TRBV5-8 and TRBJ1-3; D is possibly TRBD1 (6 bases). CDR3 length: 15 residues. Germline assignment: CDR1 SGHTS and CDR2 YDEGEE. Trimming took 1 base from V and 1 from J, leaving 9 bases between them.

For the CDR3, the DNA is TGTGCTGAGCGGGACTTCCGGTCCGGGGAGCTGTTTTTT. It encodes CAERDFRSGELFF. The V and J genes are TRBV30 and TRBJ2-2, with 7 bases aligning to TRBD2. Germline lookup yields CDR1 GTSNPN and CDR2 SVGIG (reference sequence). This CDR3 spans 13 amino acids.

The genes are TRBV19 and TRBJ2-1; TRBD2 matches 10 bases. Germline V gives CDR1 LNHDA, CDR2 SQIVND (reference sequence). This CDR3 comprises 12 residues. The CDR3 loop reads CAASGRANEQFF. The DNA for the CDR3 is TGTGCTGCGAGCGGGAGGGCCAATGAGCAGTTCTTC.

This clone was seen a few times. V gene TRBV28 combines with J gene TRBJ2-5, with a possible D match to TRBD1 (6 bases). The ends were cut back, 5 bases at V and 2 bases at J, with 18 bases in the middle. Germline CDR1 reads MDHEN; CDR2 reads SYDVKM. CDR3 length equals 16 residues. CDR3 bases: TGTGCCAGCAGTCCCCGGCGCTGGACAGAACAAGAGACCCAGTACTTC. This gives the protein CASSPRRWTEQETQYF.

V usage is TRBV20-1 and J usage is TRBJ2-1, with 9 bases aligning to TRBD2. The J segment lost 9 bases and the V segment lost 3 bases, leaving 12 bases of the junction unmatched. There are 15 residues in the CDR3. CDR1 is DFQATT, CDR2 SNEGSKA, per germline (reference sequence). The CDR3 sequence: CSASPTGTSLGEQFF. The CDR3 DNA sequence: TGCAGTGCTAGTCCAACCGGGACTAGCTTGGGTGAGCAGTTCTTC.

V usage is TRBV27 and J usage is TRBJ2-3; TRBD2 matches at 12 bases. The CDR3 is made up of 19 amino acids. Germline trimming cut 4 bases from V and 0 bases from J; bases unmatched to any gene: 11. Germline V lookup: CDR1 MNHEY, CDR2 SMNVEV (reference sequence). CDR3 loop: CASSSNPIGLAGSTDTQYF. For the CDR3, the DNA is TGTGCCAGCAGTTCCAATCCCATAGGACTAGCGGGGAGCACAGATACGCAGTATTTT.

The rearrangement uses TRBV4-3 and TRBJ2-4, with 8 nucleotides matching TRBD2. This CDR3 contains 15 residues. Germline V gene lookup returns CDR1 LGHNA and CDR2 YSLEER. Trimming cost V 0 bases and J 7 bases; bases outside gene matches: 5. CDR3 in DNA: TGCGCCAGCAGCCAAGACGCGGGGGGTTTGAACATTCAGTACTTC. It yields the protein CASSQDAGGLNIQYF.

Notes on this clone: Mismatch with germline at one junction end may stem from a read error. The chain is built from TRBV27 and TRBJ1-2, with 8 bases matching TRBD1. Germline V gene data show CDR1 as MNHEY and CDR2 as SMNVEV (reference sequence). The CDR3 contains 16 residues. The CDR3 reads CASSLTHSTRTGQRNF. Written as DNA, the CDR3 is TGTGCCAGCAGTCTAACCCACTCCACCAGGACAGGGCAGCGGAACTTC.